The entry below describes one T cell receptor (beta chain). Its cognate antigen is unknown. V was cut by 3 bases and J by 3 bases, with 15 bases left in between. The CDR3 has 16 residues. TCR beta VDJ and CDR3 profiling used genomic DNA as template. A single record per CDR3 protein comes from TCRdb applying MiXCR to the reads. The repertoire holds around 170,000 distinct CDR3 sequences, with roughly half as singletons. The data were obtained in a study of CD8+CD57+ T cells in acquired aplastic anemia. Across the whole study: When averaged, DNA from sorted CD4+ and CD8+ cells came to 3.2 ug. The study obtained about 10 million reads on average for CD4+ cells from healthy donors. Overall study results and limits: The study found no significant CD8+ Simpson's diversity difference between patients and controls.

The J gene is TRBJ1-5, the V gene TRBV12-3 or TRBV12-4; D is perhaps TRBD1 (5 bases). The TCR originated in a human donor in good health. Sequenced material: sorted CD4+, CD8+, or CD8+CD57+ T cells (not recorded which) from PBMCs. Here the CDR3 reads CASSFSGAIYNQPQHF. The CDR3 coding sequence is TGTGCCAGCAGTTTTTCCGGGGCCATTTACAATCAGCCCCAGCATTTT.